Presented here are 22 T cell receptor beta chains from one specimen sequenced in a study of long-term antiretroviral therapy in people with HIV. The assay used was immunoSEQ (version v3.0), run at survey level. Clones were read by immunoSEQ multiplex PCR, and TCRdb kept only the in-frame ones, dropping some. The sample contains 25,000 to 35,000 clones, approximately 80% of which appear only once. Sample: unsorted PBMCs, taken 3.1 years after starting antiretroviral therapy. The source is a woman aged 50 to 60 with HIV.

This clone was detected a few times. The CDR3 loop reads CASGLLENEKLFF. CDR3 coding DNA: TGTGCTAGTGGTTTGTTAGAAAATGAAAAACTGTTTTTT. This chain uses TRBV12-5 with TRBJ1-4; D is ambiguous. CDR3 length: 13 amino acids. The germline CDR1 and CDR2 sequences are LGHNT and FRNRAP. V lost 2 bases and J lost 5, with 6 bases in between.

This clone was detected only a few times. This CDR3 reads CASSPDSRSGNTIYF. Written as DNA, the CDR3 is TGTGCCAGCTCACCAGACAGTCGCTCTGGAAACACCATATATTTT. This sequence joins TRBV18 and TRBJ1-3; D is possibly TRBD1 (5 bases). Between the trimmed V and J ends, which lost 2 bases and 0 bases, there was a span of 8 bases. The length of the CDR3 is 15 residues. Germline V lookup: CDR1 KGHSH, CDR2 LQKENI.

The V gene is TRBV2, the J gene TRBJ1-4; no firm D call. The V gene's germline CDR1 is SNHLY and CDR2 FYNNEI. The V end lost 6 bases, the J end lost 4 bases, and 15 bases lay between the germline ends. The CDR3 has 15 amino acids. The CDR3 region has the DNA TGTGCCAGCAGCGAAATCGGGCAGATTAATGAAAAACTGTTTTTT. Protein: CASSEIGQINEKLFF.

The chain has TRBV27 and TRBJ2-1; the match to TRBD2 covers 16 bases. After removal of 4 bases from V and 9 bases from J, the junction contained 9 bases not matched to a gene. Per germline, CDR1 MNHEY and CDR2 SMNVEV (reference sequence). The length of the CDR3 is 17 residues. The CDR3 DNA reads TGTGCCAGCAGTTGGACCGGGACTAGCGGGGGGGGCCGTGAGCAGTTCTTC. Amino acid sequence: CASSWTGTSGGGREQFF.

The chain joins TRBV5-6 to TRBJ1-2, with D perhaps TRBD1 (5 bases). Germline-derived CDR1 and CDR2 are SGHDT and YYEEEE. The CDR3 covers 15 residues. Trimming left V 2 bases short and J 8 bases short, with 19 bases between. Here the CDR3 reads CASSLGLEGSPGYTF. CDR3 DNA: TGTGCCAGCAGCTTAGGCCTCGAGGGGTCTCCGGGCTACACCTTC.

This clone occurred once. The chain joins TRBV5-1 to TRBJ2-5; D is ambiguous. V was clipped by 0 bases and J by 1 base, with 10 bases between them. The V gene's germline CDR1 is SGHRS and CDR2 YFSETQ. The CDR3 has 15 residues. Here the CDR3 reads CASSLGSQLQETQYF. CDR3 coding DNA: TGCGCCAGCAGCTTGGGAAGCCAGCTCCAAGAGACCCAGTACTTC.

A few counts support this clone. The chain recombines TRBV2 with TRBJ2-1; 10 bases are a match to TRBD1. V was clipped by 9 bases and J by 5 bases; unmatched bases: 4. The CDR3 spans 13 residues. Germline CDR1 and CDR2: SNHLY and FYNNEI. CDR3 loop: CARGDRGDNEQFF. The CDR3 DNA follows: TGTGCCAGGGGGGACAGGGGCGACAATGAGCAGTTCTTC.

The chain is built from TRBV6-5 and TRBJ2-1; TRBD1 matches 10 bases. This CDR3 is built from 15 residues. V shed 6 bases and J 2 bases; nucleotides not matched to a gene: 4. Germline assignment: CDR1 MNHEY and CDR2 SVGAGI. CDR3 sequence: CASRLGQGAYNEQFF. CDR3 nucleotide sequence: TGTGCCAGCAGACTCGGACAGGGGGCCTACAATGAGCAGTTCTTC.

This clone was detected once. The CDR3 here is CASSEVAATDTQYF. Here the CDR3 DNA reads TGCGCCAGCAGTGAAGTGGCAGCCACAGATACGCAGTATTTT. The rearrangement links TRBV10-1 to TRBJ2-3; D unclear. The CDR3 totals 14 residues. CDR1 and CDR2 (germline): WNHNN, SYGVQD (reference sequence). V lost 3 bases and J lost 2, with 9 bases in between.

CDR3 DNA sequence: TGTGCCAGCGGGCGAACCCCAAGCGGGGGGTTAGATACGCAGTATTTT. As protein: CASGRTPSGGLDTQYF. This chain links TRBV18 with TRBJ2-3, with TRBD2 identical over 9 bases. The CDR3 has 16 amino acids. After removal of 8 bases from V and 5 bases from J, the junction contained 14 bases not matched to a gene. Germline V gene lookup returns CDR1 KGHSH and CDR2 LQKENI.

This clone was recorded a few times. V usage is TRBV9 and J usage is TRBJ1-2; D might be TRBD1 (6 bases). The ends were cut back, 1 base at V and 8 bases at J, with 12 bases in the middle. Looked up from germline, CDR1 is SGDLS and CDR2 is YYNGEE. This CDR3 spans 13 amino acids. The CDR3 DNA is TGTGCCAGCAGCGTACCAGGGGCGACCGGCTACACCTTC. It translates to CASSVPGATGYTF. The entire variable domain, with the rest obtained from reference TRBV9 and TRBJ1-2, is as follows: DSGVTQTPKHLITATGQRVTLRCSPRSGDLSVYWYQQSLDQGLQFLIQYYNGEERAKGNILERFSAQQFPDLHSELNLSSLELGDSALYFCASSVPGATGYTFGSGTRLTVV.

V is TRBV10-2 and J is TRBJ2-5, with D perhaps assigned TRBD1 or TRBD2 (6 bases each). Germline lookup yields CDR1 WSHSY and CDR2 SAAADI. The CDR3 contains 15 residues. The V end lost 7 bases, the J end lost 0 bases, and 15 bases lay between the germline ends. The chain's CDR3 is CASTESGADQETQYF. CDR3 DNA sequence: TGCGCCAGCACCGAGTCGGGGGCGGACCAAGAGACCCAGTACTTC.

This chain uses TRBV7-9 with TRBJ1-1; 9 bases are a match to TRBD1. The CDR3 contains 15 residues. CDR1 is SEHNR and CDR2 is FQNEAQ in the germline V gene (reference sequence). The junction had 7 bases not matched to a gene; V was cut back by 4 bases and J by 4 bases. CDR3 DNA sequence: TGTGCCAGCAGCTGGGGACAGGGAGGGAGCACTGAAGCTTTCTTT. Translation: CASSWGQGGSTEAFF.

This clone was detected a few times. The chain combines TRBV27 with TRBJ2-5; D is possibly TRBD1 or TRBD2 (5 bases each). The CDR3 contains 15 residues. V was trimmed by 4 bases and J by 5 bases, leaving 17 bases between them. CDR1 is MNHEY and CDR2 is SMNVEV in the germline V gene (reference sequence). The CDR3 protein is CASSSRGVGVETQYF. The CDR3 coding sequence is TGTGCCAGCAGTTCCCGAGGGGTAGGTGTGGAGACCCAGTACTTC.

This clone has a handful of counts. The chain uses TRBV5-4 and TRBJ1-2; D gene ambiguous. The CDR3 loop spans 15 amino acids. Germline V gene sequence: CDR1 SGHNT, CDR2 YYREEE (reference sequence). V gave up 4 bases and J gave up 3 bases, with 16 bases separating them. The CDR3 protein is CASSAHGEDYYGYTF. CDR3 nucleotides: TGTGCCAGCAGCGCGCATGGGGAGGACTACTATGGCTACACCTTC.

By frequency in the sample, this clone is medium-sized. This sequence joins TRBV6-6 and TRBJ2-5; D remains unclear. Trimming stripped 6 bases from V and 9 bases from J, with 14 bases between. Germline-derived CDR1 and CDR2 are MNHNY and SVGAGI (reference sequence). CDR3 length: 12 amino acids. The CDR3 DNA reads as TGTGCCAGCAGCAACGAGGTGGTGGCCCAGTACTTC. Protein product: CASSNEVVAQYF.

The CDR3 DNA reads TGTGCCACCAGCAGAGCCCCAGGGGAACGTGGCTACACCTTC. Its protein product is CATSRAPGERGYTF. The chain has TRBV15 and TRBJ1-2, with a weak D call TRBD1 (6 bases). CDR1 LNHNV and CDR2 YYDKDF come from the germline V gene (reference sequence). The CDR3 covers 14 residues. Trimming left V 1 base short and J 7 bases short, with 13 bases between.

The gene calls are TRBV19 and TRBJ1-6; a possible D gene is TRBD1 (5 bases). The CDR3 has 17 amino acids. The V gene's germline CDR1 is LNHDA and CDR2 SQIVND (reference sequence). Between the trimmed V and J ends, which lost 8 bases and 0 bases, there was a span of 17 bases. CDR3 sequence reads: CASALGRRSSYNSPLHF. The CDR3 DNA is TGTGCCAGTGCGCTGGGGCGTCGTAGCTCCTATAATTCACCCCTCCACTTT.

The chain combines TRBV4-1 with TRBJ2-7; the D gene is possibly TRBD2 (6 bases). Trimming cost V 4 bases and J 4 bases, with 20 bases left between them. This CDR3 is built from 16 residues. CDR1 MGHRA and CDR2 YSYEKL come from the germline V gene. This CDR3 is CASSRSDPGVRYEQYF. The CDR3 region has the DNA TGCGCCAGCAGCCGTAGCGATCCGGGGGTGAGGTACGAGCAGTACTTC.

This chain links TRBV30 with TRBJ1-5; the match to TRBD1 covers 7 bases. The V gene end was trimmed by 5 bases and the J gene end by 3 bases; junction bases not matched to a gene: 4. The germline V gene has CDR1 GTSNPN and CDR2 SVGIG (reference sequence). This CDR3 region has 13 residues. The DNA for the CDR3 is TGTGCCTGGGGGACAGATTTCAATCAGCCCCAGCATTTT. Its protein is CAWGTDFNQPQHF.

The genes are TRBV2 and TRBJ1-4, with D tentatively TRBD1 (6 bases). The CDR3 loop spans 14 amino acids. Looked up from germline, CDR1 is SNHLY and CDR2 is FYNNEI. The V end was cut by 5 bases, the J end by 3 bases, with 10 bases between. CDR3 nucleotides: TGTGCCAGCAGTAACAGGGTAGCTAATGAAAAACTGTTTTTT. It encodes CASSNRVANEKLFF.

This sequence joins TRBV2 and TRBJ1-6, with TRBD1 matching 7 bases. This CDR3 region has 12 residues. The V and J ends lost 9 bases and 7 bases, in that order; junction bases with no gene match: 3. CDR1 SNHLY and CDR2 FYNNEI come from the germline V gene. The CDR3 coding sequence is TGTGCCAGAGGGACAGTCAATTCACCCCTCCACTTT. Residues: CARGTVNSPLHF.